The 9 T cell receptor beta chains presented below share a single source sample, sequenced in a study of shared clonotypes between healthy human individuals. TCRdb keeps only in-frame clones here, not all; method: immunoSEQ multiplex PCR. The top ten hold under 0.8% of the sample, which has over 850,000 clones, approximately 78% seen once. The material sequenced was memory CD4+ T cells from PBMCs. Subset here: CD45RA-negative fraction. The receptors here all came from a man between 18 and 29 years old in good health. Some clones in this sample may be carry-over from other donors' samples.

V and J are TRBV28 and TRBJ2-7; 8 bases are a match to TRBD2. CDR3 size: 16 residues. CDR1 is MDHEN, CDR2 SYDVKM, per germline. With V trimmed by 7 bases and J by 3 bases, 14 bases remained unmatched. The CDR3 sequence is CASTARGGQSIYEQYF. As DNA, the CDR3 is TGTGCCAGCACCGCCCGGGGGGGACAATCAATCTACGAGCAGTACTTC.

The chain couples TRBV27 to TRBJ2-7, with 9 bases fitting TRBD1. V trimming: 6 bases; J trimming: 3 bases; junction bases outside the gene matches: 3. Germline values: CDR1 MNHEY, CDR2 SMNVEV (reference sequence). The CDR3 totals 13 residues. The CDR3 loop is CASRGTGIYEQYF. The CDR3 DNA reads TGTGCCAGCAGGGGGACAGGGATCTACGAGCAGTACTTC.

The chain has TRBV4-3 and TRBJ2-1; 9 nucleotides align to TRBD2. This CDR3 spans 15 amino acids. CDR1 is LGHNA, CDR2 YSLEER, per germline. V lost 0 bases to trimming and J lost 7 bases; unmatched junction nucleotides: 4. Here the CDR3 DNA reads TGCGCCAGCAGCCAAGAGAGCGGGAGGTCTAATGAGCAGTTCTTC. Amino acids: CASSQESGRSNEQFF.

This clone was observed at least ten times. The chain carries TRBV15 and TRBJ1-5; D remains ambiguous. The CDR3 is 14 residues long. Trimming took off 5 bases at V and 3 bases at J, with 11 bases between the two ends. Germline V gene data show CDR1 as LNHNV and CDR2 as YYDKDF (reference sequence). CDR3 amino acids: CATSLGYDNQPQHF. In DNA form, the CDR3 reads TGTGCCACCAGCTTGGGGTACGACAATCAGCCCCAGCATTTT. The full variable domain, with the rest looked up from reference TRBV15 and TRBJ1-5, is DAMVIQNPRYQVTQFGKPVTLSCSQTLNHNVMYWYQQKSSQAPKLLFHYYDKDFNNEADTPDNFQSRRPNTSFCFLDIRSPGLGDTAMYLCATSLGYDNQPQHFGDGTRLSIL.

This chain links TRBV28 with TRBJ1-1; D remains unclear. The V gene lost 3 bases and the J gene lost 7 bases, with 15 bases spanning the gap. CDR1 is MDHEN and CDR2 is SYDVKM in the germline V gene. The CDR3 sequence is 14 residues long. CDR3 bases: TGTGCCAGCAGTTTTACCGTACGACGGGGTGAAGCTTTCTTT. Protein: CASSFTVRRGEAFF.

The V and J genes are TRBV11-3 and TRBJ1-1; D is possibly TRBD1 (6 bases). V was shortened by 5 bases and J by 8 bases, with 12 bases between the two germline ends. The CDR3 covers 12 residues. Germline V gives CDR1 SGHNT, CDR2 YENEEA. The CDR3 is CASSRGGEEAFF. The CDR3 DNA follows: TGTGCCAGCAGCCGGGGGGGCGAAGAAGCTTTCTTT.

The chain uses TRBV6-5 and TRBJ2-7; D uncertain. V dropped 6 bases and J dropped 2 bases, with 17 bases sitting between them. The CDR3 is 15 amino acids. CDR1 and CDR2 from the germline V gene are MNHEY and SVGAGI. The CDR3 nucleotides are TGTGCCAGCAGCCTACTCGGGCCCAAAACCTACGAGCAGTACTTC. Amino acids: CASSLLGPKTYEQYF.

The chain couples TRBV10-3 to TRBJ2-7; no clear D gene. V gave up 6 bases and J gave up 0 bases, with 9 bases separating them. This CDR3 comprises 13 residues. Germline CDR1 reads ENHRY; CDR2 reads SYGVKD. CDR3 DNA: TGTGCCATCAGCGGCGAGAGCTCCTACGAGCAGTACTTC. Amino acid sequence: CAISGESSYEQYF.

About this clone itself: Other DNA sequences in the sample encode the same CDR3. The genes are TRBV15 and TRBJ2-5, with a tentative D call TRBD2 (5 bases). There are 13 residues in the CDR3. Germline V lookup: CDR1 LNHNV, CDR2 YYDKDF (reference sequence). Trimming left V 1 base short and J 4 bases short, with 7 bases between. CDR3 sequence reads: CATSRGGAETQYF. CDR3 DNA: TGTGCCACCAGCAGAGGGGGAGCAGAGACCCAGTACTTC.